The T cell receptor beta chain under discussion was sequenced for a study of breast tumors, draining lymph nodes, adjacent tissues (dated by TCRdb to 2016 to 2018). Background for the entire study: The study compared TCR beta repertoires across tumor, adjacent nontumor tissue and axillary lymph nodes from breast cancer patients. In human breast cancer, the study set out to assess how tumor, surrounding tissue and draining lymph node repertoires relate to one another and whether T cells might be exchanged between them. General conclusions and limits of the study: T-cell repertoire diversity in tumors was found to be lower than in lymph nodes but higher than in nontumor tissue, and preferential V and J gene usage was observed. The similarity between tumor and nontumor tissue repertoires was significantly greater in luminal-like breast cancer than in basal-like breast cancer. The conclusion that tumor T cells originate in lymph nodes was presented as consistent with a hypothesis rather than as directly demonstrated. The data were judged consistent with most tumor T cells deriving from the lymph node and then expanding within tumor tissue.

There are 14 amino acids in the CDR3, from cysteine to phenylalanine inclusive. The CDR3 DNA has 42 bases and is translated from base 1. CDR1 and CDR2, per the germline V gene, are SGHVT and SQSDAQ. The lymph node samples were taken from the axillary draining lymph nodes of breast cancer patients. Details on this clonotype: Its antigen remains unidentified. A read error may produce the germline difference seen at one junction end.

Data came from an Illumina HiSeq 2000. Multiplex PCR amplification was used to generate the TCR beta chain libraries. High-throughput sequencing was used to analyze the amplified TCR beta chain products. Through fastp at Q25 and MiXCR, TCRdb rebuilt clones from the public reads, retaining in-frame beta chains. Identical CDR3 proteins give one entry, which carries the most common genes and DNA. Recorded for this sample are roughly 130,000 distinct CDR3 sequences; around a third of them occurred a single time. In total, the top ten clones hold roughly 2.2% of the sample. The specimen was axillary lymph node tissue. The chain joins TRBV7-4 to TRBJ2-5, with TRBD2 perhaps the D gene, on 5 matching bases. The TCR originated in a female donor with breast cancer. Some clones in this sample may be carry-over from other donors' samples. Here the CDR3 is given as CASSVARVGETQYF. Here is the DNA: TGTGCCAGCAGCGTAGCCCGGGTCGGGGAGACACAGTACTTC.